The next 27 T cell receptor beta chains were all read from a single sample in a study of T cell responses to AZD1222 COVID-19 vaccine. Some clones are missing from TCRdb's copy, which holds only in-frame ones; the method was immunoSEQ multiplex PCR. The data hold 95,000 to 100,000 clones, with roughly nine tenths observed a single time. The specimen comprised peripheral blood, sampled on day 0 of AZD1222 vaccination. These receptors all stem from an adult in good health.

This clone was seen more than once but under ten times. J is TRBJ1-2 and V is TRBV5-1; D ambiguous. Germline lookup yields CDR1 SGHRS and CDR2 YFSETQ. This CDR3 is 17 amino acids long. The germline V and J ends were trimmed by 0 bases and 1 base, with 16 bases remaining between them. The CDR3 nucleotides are TGCGCCAGCAGCTTGGCCGGGGTGTCCTTCGATAACTATGGCTACACCTTC. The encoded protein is CASSLAGVSFDNYGYTF. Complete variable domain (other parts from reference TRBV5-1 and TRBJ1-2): KAGVTQTPRYLIKTRGQQVTLSCSPISGHRSVSWYQQTPGQGLQFLFEYFSETQRNKGNFPGRFSGRQFSNSRSEMNVSTLELGDSALYLCASSLAGVSFDNYGYTFGSGTRLTVV.

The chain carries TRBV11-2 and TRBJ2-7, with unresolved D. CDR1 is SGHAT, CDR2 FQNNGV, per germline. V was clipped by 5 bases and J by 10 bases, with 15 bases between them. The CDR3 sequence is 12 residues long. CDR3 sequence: CASSPDTIGQYF. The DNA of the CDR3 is TGTGCCAGCAGCCCCGACACCATCGGACAGTACTTC.

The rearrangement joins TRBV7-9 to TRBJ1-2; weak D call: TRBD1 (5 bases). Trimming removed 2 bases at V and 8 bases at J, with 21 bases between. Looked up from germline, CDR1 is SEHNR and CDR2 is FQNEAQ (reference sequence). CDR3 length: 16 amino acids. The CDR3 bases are TGTGCCAGCAGCTTAAATACAGGCGATCGTAAACAAGGCTACACCTTC. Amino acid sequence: CASSLNTGDRKQGYTF.

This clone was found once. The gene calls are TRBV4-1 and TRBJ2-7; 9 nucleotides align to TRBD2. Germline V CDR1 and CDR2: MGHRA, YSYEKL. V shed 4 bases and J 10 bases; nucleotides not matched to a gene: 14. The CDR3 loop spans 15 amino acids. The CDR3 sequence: CASSLSEQTSGPQYF. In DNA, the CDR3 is TGCGCCAGCAGCCTCTCGGAGCAGACTAGCGGACCCCAGTACTTC.

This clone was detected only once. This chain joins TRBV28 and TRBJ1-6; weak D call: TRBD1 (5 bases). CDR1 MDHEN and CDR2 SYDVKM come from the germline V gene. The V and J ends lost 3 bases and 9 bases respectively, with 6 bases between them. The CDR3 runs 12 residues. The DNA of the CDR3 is TGTGCCAGCAGTTTTCAGGGTTCACCCCTCCACTTT. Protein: CASSFQGSPLHF.

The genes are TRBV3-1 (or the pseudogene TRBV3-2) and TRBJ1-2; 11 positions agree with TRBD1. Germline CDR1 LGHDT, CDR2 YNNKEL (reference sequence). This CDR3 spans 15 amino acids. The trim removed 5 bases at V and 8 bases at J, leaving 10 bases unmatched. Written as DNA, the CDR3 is TGTGCCAGCAGCGACCGGGACAGGGGGTCGGCCGGCTACACCTTC. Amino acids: CASSDRDRGSAGYTF.

The CDR3 bases are TGTGCCAGCAGCGATACCGGGACAGGGGCGAGTGAGCAGTTCTTC. Translating gives CASSDTGTGASEQFF. The chain links TRBV7-6 to TRBJ2-1; 10 bases are shared with TRBD1. Germline lookup yields CDR1 SGHVS and CDR2 FNYEAQ. V lost 5 bases, J lost 9 bases, and 10 bases stayed unmatched. This CDR3 spans 15 amino acids.

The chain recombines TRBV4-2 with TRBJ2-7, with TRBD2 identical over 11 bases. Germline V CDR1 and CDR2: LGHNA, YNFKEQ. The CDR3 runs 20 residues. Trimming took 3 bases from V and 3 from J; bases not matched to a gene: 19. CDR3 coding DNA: TGTGCCAGCAGCCACTTGGTTCCTAGCGGGAGGACAACGAAGAACTACGAGCAGTACTTC. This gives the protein CASSHLVPSGRTTKNYEQYF.

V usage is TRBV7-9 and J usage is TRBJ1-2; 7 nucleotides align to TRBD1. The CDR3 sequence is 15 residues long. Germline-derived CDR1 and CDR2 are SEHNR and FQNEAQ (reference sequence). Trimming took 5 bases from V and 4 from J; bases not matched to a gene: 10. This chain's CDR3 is CASSPPQGTSYGYTF. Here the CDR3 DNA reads TGTGCCAGCAGCCCTCCACAGGGGACTTCCTATGGCTACACCTTC.

Here the CDR3 reads CATNGGTGELFF. The CDR3, as DNA: TGTGCCACCAACGGGGGCACCGGGGAGCTGTTTTTT. The chain combines TRBV24-1 with TRBJ2-2, with D possibly being TRBD2 (6 bases). The CDR3 covers 12 residues. The V gene's germline CDR1 is KGHDR and CDR2 SFDVKD. The V end was cut by 8 bases, the J end by 4 bases, with 7 bases between.

The CDR3, as DNA: TGTGCCAGCGAGAAGGGAGCGGGCCTACTTCCGCGACGGTTCTTC. Its translation: CASEKGAGLLPRRFF. This chain joins TRBV2 and TRBJ2-1, with a possible D match to TRBD2 (6 bases). V lost 8 bases, J lost 15 bases, and 29 bases lay in between. This CDR3 is built from 15 residues. Germline lookup yields CDR1 SNHLY and CDR2 FYNNEI. Full variable domain (outside the CDR3, taken from reference TRBV2 and TRBJ2-1): EPEVTQTPSHQVTQMGQEVILRCVPISNHLYFYWYRQILGQKVEFLVSFYNNEISEKSEIFDDQFSVERPDGSNFTLKIRSTKLEDSAMYFCASEKGAGLLPRRFFGPGTRLTVL.

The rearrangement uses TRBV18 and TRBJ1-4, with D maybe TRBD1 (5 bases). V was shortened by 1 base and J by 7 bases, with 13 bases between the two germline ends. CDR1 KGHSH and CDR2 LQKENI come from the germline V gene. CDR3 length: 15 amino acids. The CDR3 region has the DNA TGTGCCAGCTCACCACAGGGGCTTAACAGTGAAAAACTGTTTTTT. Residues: CASSPQGLNSEKLFF.

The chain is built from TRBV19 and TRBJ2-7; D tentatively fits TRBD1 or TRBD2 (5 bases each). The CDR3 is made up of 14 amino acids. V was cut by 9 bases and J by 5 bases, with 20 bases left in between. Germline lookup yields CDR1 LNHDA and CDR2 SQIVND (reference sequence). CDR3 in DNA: TGTGCCAGCCGAGTTGCAGGGAGTAGCGACGAGCAGTACTTC. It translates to CASRVAGSSDEQYF. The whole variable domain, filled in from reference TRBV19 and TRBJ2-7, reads DGGITQSPKYLFRKEGQNVTLSCEQNLNHDAMYWYRQDPGQGLRLIYYSQIVNDFQKGDIAEGYSVSREKKESFPLTVTSAQKNPTAFYLCASRVAGSSDEQYFGPGTRLTVT.

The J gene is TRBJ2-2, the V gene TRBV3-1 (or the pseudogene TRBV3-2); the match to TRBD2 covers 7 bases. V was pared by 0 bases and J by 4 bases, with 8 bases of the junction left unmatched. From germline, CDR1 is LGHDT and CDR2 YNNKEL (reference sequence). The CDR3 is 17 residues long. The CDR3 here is CASSQDLASGATGELFF. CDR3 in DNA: TGTGCCAGCAGCCAAGATCTCGCTAGCGGAGCCACCGGGGAGCTGTTTTTT.

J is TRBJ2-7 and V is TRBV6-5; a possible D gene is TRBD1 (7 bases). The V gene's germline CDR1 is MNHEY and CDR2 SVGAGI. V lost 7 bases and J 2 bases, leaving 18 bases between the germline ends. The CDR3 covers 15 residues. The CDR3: CASKTGEEAAYEQYF. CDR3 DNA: TGTGCCAGCAAAACAGGGGAGGAAGCAGCCTACGAGCAGTACTTC.

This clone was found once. The chain's CDR3 is CASSLVGRGSGQPQHF. The CDR3 DNA is TGTGCCAGCAGCTTAGTAGGCAGGGGTTCGGGTCAGCCCCAGCATTTT. The rearrangement joins TRBV7-2 to TRBJ1-5, with D maybe TRBD1 (6 bases). Germline CDR1 is SGHTA and CDR2 is FQGNSA. V was trimmed by 1 base and J by 6 bases, leaving 16 bases between them. This CDR3 contains 16 residues. The variable domain in full, completed from reference TRBV7-2 and TRBJ1-5, reads GAGVSQSPSNKVTEKGKDVELRCDPISGHTALYWYRQSLGQGLEFLIYFQGNSAPDKSGLPSDRFSAERTGGSVSTLTIQRTQQEDSAVYLCASSLVGRGSGQPQHFGDGTRLSIL.

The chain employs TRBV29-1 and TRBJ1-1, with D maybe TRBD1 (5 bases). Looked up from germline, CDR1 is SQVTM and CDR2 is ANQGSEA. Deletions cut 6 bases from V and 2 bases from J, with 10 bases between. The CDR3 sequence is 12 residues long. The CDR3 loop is CSVRGYNTEAFF. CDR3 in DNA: TGCAGCGTACGGGGCTATAACACTGAAGCTTTCTTT.

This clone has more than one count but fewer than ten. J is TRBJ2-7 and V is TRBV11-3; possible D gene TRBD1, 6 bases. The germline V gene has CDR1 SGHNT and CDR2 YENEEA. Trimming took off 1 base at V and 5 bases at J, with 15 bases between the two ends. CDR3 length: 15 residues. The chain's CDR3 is CASSLAGAGDHEQYF. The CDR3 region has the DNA TGTGCCAGCAGCTTAGCTGGGGCAGGGGACCACGAGCAGTACTTC.

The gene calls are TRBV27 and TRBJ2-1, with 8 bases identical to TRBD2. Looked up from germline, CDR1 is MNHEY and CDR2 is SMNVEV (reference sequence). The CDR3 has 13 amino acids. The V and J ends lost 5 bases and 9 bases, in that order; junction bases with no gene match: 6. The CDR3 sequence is CASSPGTSSEQFF. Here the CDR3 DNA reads TGTGCCAGCAGTCCCGGGACTAGTTCTGAGCAGTTCTTC.

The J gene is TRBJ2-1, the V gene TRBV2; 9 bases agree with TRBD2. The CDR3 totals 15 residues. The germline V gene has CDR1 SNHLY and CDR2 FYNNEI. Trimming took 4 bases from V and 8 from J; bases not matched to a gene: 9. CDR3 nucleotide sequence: TGTGCCAGCAGTGTGAGGACTAGCGTATCCCATGAGCAGTTCTTC. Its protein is CASSVRTSVSHEQFF.

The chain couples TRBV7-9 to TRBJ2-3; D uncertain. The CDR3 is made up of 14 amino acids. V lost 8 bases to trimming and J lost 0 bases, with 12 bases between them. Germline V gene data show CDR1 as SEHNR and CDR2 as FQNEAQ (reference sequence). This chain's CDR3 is CASPPFASTDTQYF. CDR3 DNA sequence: TGTGCCAGCCCCCCTTTCGCTAGCACAGATACGCAGTATTTT.

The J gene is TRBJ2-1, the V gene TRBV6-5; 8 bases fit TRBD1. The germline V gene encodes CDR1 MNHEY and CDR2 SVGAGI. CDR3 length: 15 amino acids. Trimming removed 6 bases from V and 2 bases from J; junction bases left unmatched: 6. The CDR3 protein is CASSLGQGTYNEQFF. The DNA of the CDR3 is TGTGCCAGCAGCCTCGGACAGGGAACCTACAATGAGCAGTTCTTC.

CDR3 nucleotide sequence: TGCGCCAGCAGCTTGACCTCCGTCGAGCAGTACTTC. Translating it yields CASSLTSVEQYF. The chain is built from TRBV5-1 and TRBJ2-7, with D unresolved. The CDR3 contains 12 residues. CDR1 and CDR2 (germline): SGHRS, YFSETQ. Trimming removed 1 base at V and 6 bases at J, with 8 bases between.

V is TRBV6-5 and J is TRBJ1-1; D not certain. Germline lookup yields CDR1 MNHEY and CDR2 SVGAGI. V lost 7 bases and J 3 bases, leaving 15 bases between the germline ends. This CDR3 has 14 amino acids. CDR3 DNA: TGTGCCAGCACCGATGCGGGCAGACACACTGAAGCTTTCTTT. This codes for CASTDAGRHTEAFF.

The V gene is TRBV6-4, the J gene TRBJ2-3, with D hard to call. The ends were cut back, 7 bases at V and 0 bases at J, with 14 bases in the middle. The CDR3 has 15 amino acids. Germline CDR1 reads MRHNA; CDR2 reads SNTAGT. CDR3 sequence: CASKEAGRSTDTQYF. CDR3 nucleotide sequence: TGTGCCAGCAAAGAGGCAGGCCGTAGCACAGATACGCAGTATTTT.

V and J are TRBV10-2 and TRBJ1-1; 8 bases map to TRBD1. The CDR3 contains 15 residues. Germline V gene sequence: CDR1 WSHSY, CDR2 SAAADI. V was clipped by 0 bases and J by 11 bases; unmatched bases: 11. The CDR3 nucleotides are TGCGCCAGCAGTGAGTCAACTGGCGCAGGGGGCCTTGCTTTCTTT. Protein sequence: CASSESTGAGGLAFF.

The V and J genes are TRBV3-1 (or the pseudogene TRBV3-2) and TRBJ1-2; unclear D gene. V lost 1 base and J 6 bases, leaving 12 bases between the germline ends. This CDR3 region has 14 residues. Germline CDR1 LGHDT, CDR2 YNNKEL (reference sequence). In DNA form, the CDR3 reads TGTGCCAGCAGCCAAGTGTTTTCCGTTAATGGCTACACCTTC. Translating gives CASSQVFSVNGYTF.